These 21 T cell receptor beta chains share one sample of origin, sequenced in a study of T-cell reconstitution after alpha-beta-depleted transplantation in children. Unique molecular identifiers were incorporated when the TCRbeta library was constructed. TCRdb recomputed calls from the PCR reads with MiXCR, one row per CDR3 protein. The sample records around 600,000 distinct CDR3 sequences, approximately 22% being singletons. The sequencing here drew on PBMCs, mostly from graft donor cells, taken 360 days after TCRalphabeta/CD19-depleted stem cell transplant. The origin of the receptors is a boy under two years old who had a stem cell transplant for acute myeloid leukemia, so the T cells may come from the graft donor.

This clonotype appeared many times. V and J are TRBV12-5 and TRBJ2-1, with no clear D. Trimming pared 1 base from V and 8 bases from J, leaving 9 bases between. This CDR3 region has 13 residues. CDR1 and CDR2 from the germline V gene are LGHNT and FRNRAP. The chain's CDR3 is CASGLGTLDEQFF. The DNA of the CDR3 is TGTGCTAGTGGTTTGGGTACCCTCGATGAGCAGTTCTTC.

Ten or more counts support this clonotype. The chain couples TRBV7-2 to TRBJ2-1; a possible D gene is TRBD2 (6 bases). The germline V gene has CDR1 SGHTA and CDR2 FQGNSA. Trimming stripped 5 bases from V and 3 bases from J, with 17 bases between. CDR3 length equals 16 residues. The CDR3: CASSLPGAGFYNEQFF. The CDR3 DNA reads as TGTGCCAGCAGCCTACCTGGGGCGGGGTTCTACAATGAGCAGTTCTTC.

This clonotype was seen more than once but under ten times. This sequence joins TRBV5-1 and TRBJ2-1; D call uncertain. This CDR3 has 14 amino acids. V was clipped by 4 bases and J by 2 bases, with 10 bases between them. Germline values: CDR1 SGHRS, CDR2 YFSETQ. CDR3 in amino acids: CASSLQSTYNEQFF. The CDR3 DNA follows: TGCGCCAGCAGCCTACAGAGCACCTACAATGAGCAGTTCTTC.

This clonotype was recorded many times. This chain joins TRBV7-8 and TRBJ1-1; D call uncertain. This CDR3 spans 11 amino acids. Germline V gives CDR1 SGHVS, CDR2 FQNEAQ. The germline V and J ends were trimmed by 5 bases and 11 bases, with 12 bases remaining between them. The CDR3 coding sequence is TGTGCCAGCAGCCCGCCTACGGGGGCTTTCTTT. This sequence encodes CASSPPTGAFF.

About this clonotype itself: Just one base apart from a much larger clone, this may be a read error. The genes are TRBV5-3 and TRBJ2-1; D ambiguous. TRBV5-3 is an open reading frame, and its role is uncertain. The CDR3 has 14 residues. The germline V and J ends were trimmed by 8 bases and 4 bases, with 16 bases remaining between them. The CDR3: CARSPGSTYNEQFF. The CDR3 nucleotides are TGTGCCAGGAGCCCGGGCTCCACGTACAATGAGCAGTTCTTC.

The rearrangement uses TRBV28 and TRBJ2-5; 7 nucleotides agree with TRBD1. This CDR3 is built from 15 residues. J was trimmed by 2 bases and V by 3 bases; bases with no gene match: 6. The V gene's germline CDR1 is MDHEN and CDR2 SYDVKM. The CDR3 DNA is TGTGCCAGCAGTTTTAACGACAGGGTACAAGAGACCCAGTACTTC. It encodes CASSFNDRVQETQYF.

The J gene is TRBJ2-1, the V gene TRBV27, with D possibly TRBD1 on 5 matching bases. The V end lost 5 bases, the J end lost 6 bases, and 14 bases lay between the germline ends. This CDR3 region has 14 residues. The germline gives CDR1 MNHEY, CDR2 SMNVEV (reference sequence). Here the CDR3 reads CASSLLQASNEQFF. The CDR3 DNA reads as TGTGCCAGCAGTCTCCTACAGGCTTCCAATGAGCAGTTCTTC.

This clonotype was recorded at least ten times. The chain uses TRBV20-1 and TRBJ2-7; no definite D call. Germline CDR1 reads DFQATT; CDR2 reads SNEGSKA (reference sequence). With 6 bases removed from V and 4 bases from J, the gap between germline ends came to 10 bases. The CDR3 covers 11 residues. For the CDR3, the DNA is TGCAGTGCACCCACGAGATACGAGCAGTACTTC. Protein sequence: CSAPTRYEQYF.

The chain is built from TRBV20-1 and TRBJ1-1; D unresolved. The V gene's germline CDR1 is DFQATT and CDR2 SNEGSKA (reference sequence). Trimming stripped 3 bases from V and 0 bases from J, with 14 bases between. The CDR3 runs to 15 residues. In nucleotides, the CDR3 is TGCAGTGCTAGCCAACCACCCCGCCTGAACACTGAAGCTTTCTTT. It specifies CSASQPPRLNTEAFF.

This chain connects TRBV10-2 to TRBJ2-5; perhaps TRBD1 as D (5 bases). There are 17 residues in the CDR3. V was clipped by 0 bases and J by 2 bases, with 16 bases between them. From germline, CDR1 is WSHSY and CDR2 SAAADI. This CDR3 reads CASSESGRESRQETQYF. The DNA for the CDR3 is TGCGCCAGCAGTGAGTCGGGCAGGGAATCCAGGCAAGAGACCCAGTACTTC.

In its sample, this clonotype was seen a few times. The chain has TRBV13 and TRBJ2-1; D might be TRBD1 (8 bases). Germline CDR1 reads PRHDT; CDR2 reads FYEKMQ (reference sequence). The CDR3 covers 15 residues. V was cut by 0 bases and J by 9 bases, with 15 bases left in between. The CDR3 region has the DNA TGTGCCAGCAGCTTAGGTCGGACAGGGAGGGTTGAGCAGTTCTTC. Translation gives CASSLGRTGRVEQFF.

The rearrangement uses TRBV24-1 and TRBJ2-1; maybe TRBD2 (6 bases). V lost 3 bases, J lost 1 base, and 9 bases lay in between. The CDR3 covers 15 residues. Germline CDR1 and CDR2: KGHDR and SFDVKD. This CDR3 is CATSDGGDSYNEQFF. The CDR3 nucleotides are TGTGCCACCAGTGATGGAGGGGATTCCTACAATGAGCAGTTCTTC.

The chain combines TRBV4-3 with TRBJ2-5; 9 bases align to TRBD2. This CDR3 contains 16 residues. V lost 4 bases, J lost 5 bases, and 11 bases stayed unmatched. Per the germline V gene, CDR1 is LGHNA and CDR2 is YSLEER. The CDR3 nucleotides are TGCGCCAGCAGCCGGAAGCGCGGGGGGGCCGAGGAGACCCAGTACTTC. Encoded protein: CASSRKRGGAEETQYF.

This clonotype was detected many times. V is TRBV29-1 and J is TRBJ2-1; no reliable D call. Looked up from germline, CDR1 is SQVTM and CDR2 is ANQGSEA. The CDR3 has 15 residues. Deletions cut 2 bases from V and 8 bases from J, with 19 bases between. CDR3 sequence: CSVELGRDPKHEQFF. The CDR3 DNA sequence: TGCAGCGTTGAATTAGGTAGAGATCCAAAACATGAGCAGTTCTTC.

The chain is built from TRBV20-1 and TRBJ2-1; 7 nucleotides match TRBD1. Losses at the gene ends were 3 bases for V and 9 bases for J; bases not matched to a gene: 5. The CDR3 covers 12 residues. Germline CDR1 reads DFQATT; CDR2 reads SNEGSKA (reference sequence). The CDR3 here is CSARTGWVEQFF. The CDR3 nucleotides are TGCAGTGCTAGGACAGGGTGGGTTGAGCAGTTCTTC.

On this clonotype itself: Given a much more abundant clone one base away, this may be a read error. The chain uses TRBV4-1 and TRBJ1-1, with 9 bases aligning to TRBD1. The CDR3 contains 16 residues. Germline V gene data show CDR1 as MGHRA and CDR2 as YSYEKL. The V segment lost 4 bases and the J segment 5 bases; nucleotides outside the gene matches: 11. The CDR3 loop is CASSPYRDRVSTEAFF. The CDR3 DNA reads TGCGCCAGCAGCCCATACCGGGACAGGGTGTCAACTGAAGCTTTCTTT.

In this sample, this clonotype turned up many times. The V call is TRBV12-3 or TRBV12-4, the J call TRBJ2-1, with no clear D. The CDR3 has 15 amino acids. Trimming took off 5 bases at V and 1 base at J, with 12 bases between the two ends. Here the CDR3 DNA reads TGTGCCAGCAGTCCCTCATCTCCATCCTACAATGAGCAGTTCTTC. Protein product: CASSPSSPSYNEQFF.

This clonotype was detected many times. The rearrangement joins TRBV12-3 or TRBV12-4 to TRBJ1-1; tentatively, D is TRBD1 (5 bases). Trimming removed 3 bases at V and 0 bases at J, with 23 bases between. CDR3 length: 19 residues. The chain's CDR3 is CASSFGSAGRGKMNTEAFF. The CDR3 nucleotides read TGTGCCAGCAGTTTCGGAAGCGCAGGGAGGGGAAAAATGAACACTGAAGCTTTCTTT.

A few counts support this clonotype. The CDR3 DNA reads TGTGCCAGTACCGTCAGCCCGGGGGTTGTCGGCTACACCTTC. Its translation is CASTVSPGVVGYTF. The V and J genes are TRBV19 and TRBJ1-2; D is perhaps TRBD1 (5 bases). V gave up 7 bases and J gave up 8 bases, with 20 bases separating them. This CDR3 is 14 amino acids long. CDR1 is LNHDA and CDR2 is SQIVND in the germline V gene (reference sequence). The variable domain in full, completed from reference TRBV19 and TRBJ1-2, reads DGGITQSPKYLFRKEGQNVTLSCEQNLNHDAMYWYRQDPGQGLRLIYYSQIVNDFQKGDIAEGYSVSREKKESFPLTVTSAQKNPTAFYLCASTVSPGVVGYTFGSGTRLTVV.

The chain carries TRBV24-1 and TRBJ2-2; 9 bases align to TRBD1. The CDR3 runs to 17 residues. Germline V gives CDR1 KGHDR, CDR2 SFDVKD. V was clipped by 4 bases and J by 1 base; unmatched bases: 6. This CDR3 is CATSDTPGQGNTGELFF. The CDR3 DNA sequence: TGTGCCACCAGTGACACCCCGGGACAGGGGAACACCGGGGAGCTGTTTTTT.

This clonotype was detected many times. V usage is TRBV12-3 or TRBV12-4 and J usage is TRBJ1-4, with D hard to call. This CDR3 contains 14 residues. The V end was cut by 6 bases, the J end by 0 bases, with 8 bases between. Written as DNA, the CDR3 is TGTGCCAGCAGAGATCCCGCAACTAATGAAAAACTGTTTTTT. The encoded protein is CASRDPATNEKLFF.